One and the same sample provided the 16 T cell receptor beta chains below, sequenced in a study of blood T cell repertoires in COVID-19. Assay: immunoSEQ multiplex PCR; the TCRdb copy retains only in-frame clones and omits some. Seen here are fewer than 100,000 clones, about 80% observed once, and the top ten hold under 13%. Material for sequencing was peripheral blood. These receptors were taken from a woman aged 70-85 years with acute or convalescent COVID-19.

This clone has only a few counts. The J gene is TRBJ1-2, the V gene TRBV2, with TRBD1 matching over 7 bases. Germline assignment: CDR1 SNHLY and CDR2 FYNNEI. This CDR3 is built from 15 residues. V was pared by 6 bases and J by 3 bases, with 10 bases of the junction left unmatched. The DNA for the CDR3 is TGTGCCAGCAGCCCCGAAGGGGGCGCCGACTATGGCTACACCTTC. Protein sequence: CASSPEGGADYGYTF.

The chain recombines TRBV5-1 with TRBJ2-2, with a tentative D call TRBD2 (7 bases). Trimming took 1 base from V and 0 from J, leaving 10 bases between them. This CDR3 comprises 16 residues. Germline V lookup: CDR1 SGHRS, CDR2 YFSETQ. This CDR3 is CASSLWGGPNTGELFF. The CDR3, as DNA: TGCGCCAGCAGCTTGTGGGGGGGCCCGAACACCGGGGAGCTGTTTTTT. Combining the CDR3 with reference TRBV5-1 and TRBJ2-2 gives the whole variable domain KAGVTQTPRYLIKTRGQQVTLSCSPISGHRSVSWYQQTPGQGLQFLFEYFSETQRNKGNFPGRFSGRQFSNSRSEMNVSTLELGDSALYLCASSLWGGPNTGELFFGEGSRLTVL.

The chain uses TRBV10-3 and TRBJ1-2; the match to TRBD1 covers 7 bases. This CDR3 is built from 15 residues. V was pared by 6 bases and J by 1 base, with 8 bases of the junction left unmatched. Per the germline V gene, CDR1 is ENHRY and CDR2 is SYGVKD. The CDR3 DNA is TGTGCCATCAGAAGTCGGGACAGCTATAACTATGGCTACACCTTC. Its translation: CAIRSRDSYNYGYTF.

The chain recombines TRBV5-4 with TRBJ2-1, with 12 bases aligning to TRBD2. V shed 4 bases, J shed 5 bases, and the junction held 7 bases outside the gene matches. Germline V CDR1 and CDR2: SGHNT, YYREEE (reference sequence). This CDR3 has 16 amino acids. CDR3 sequence (DNA): TGTGCCAGCAGCACCAGGACTAGCGGGAAACACAATGAGCAGTTCTTC. It specifies CASSTRTSGKHNEQFF.

This chain uses TRBV5-1 with TRBJ2-1, with 8 bases matching TRBD1. The junction had 8 bases not matched to a gene; V was cut back by 4 bases and J by 8 bases. Germline V gene sequence: CDR1 SGHRS, CDR2 YFSETQ. CDR3 length: 14 residues. CDR3 in DNA: TGCGCCAGCAGCCCCCGGACAGGGCGGGATGAGCAGTTCTTC. This translates into CASSPRTGRDEQFF.

The rearrangement uses TRBV19 and TRBJ2-3, with D perhaps matching TRBD1 (5 bases). Germline V gene data show CDR1 as LNHDA and CDR2 as SQIVND (reference sequence). The V and J ends lost 5 bases and 4 bases respectively, with 19 bases between them. The CDR3 sequence is 16 residues long. The CDR3 DNA follows: TGTGCCAGTAGTGACTTGCCCCGAGCAGGGTCAGATACGCAGTATTTT. Translated, it gives CASSDLPRAGSDTQYF.

This chain links TRBV30 with TRBJ2-1; TRBD1 agrees at 9 bases. J gave up 5 bases and V 7 bases, and 9 bases lay outside the gene matches. The germline V gene encodes CDR1 GTSNPN and CDR2 SVGIG (reference sequence). This CDR3 is built from 14 residues. The CDR3 coding sequence is TGTGCCTCACAGGGGGCTATCAGGCACAATGAGCAGTTCTTC. This codes for CASQGAIRHNEQFF.

The chain employs TRBV9 and TRBJ2-1; TRBD2 matches 8 bases. This CDR3 spans 15 amino acids. Germline-derived CDR1 and CDR2 are SGDLS and YYNGEE. V gave up 4 bases and J gave up 4 bases; unmatched junction bases: 7. This CDR3 is CASSLRLARYNEQFF. In DNA, the CDR3 is TGTGCCAGCAGCCTCCGACTAGCGAGGTACAATGAGCAGTTCTTC.

The chain carries TRBV5-1 and TRBJ2-3; D is unclear. Germline values: CDR1 SGHRS, CDR2 YFSETQ. CDR3 length equals 15 residues. Between the trimmed V and J ends, which lost 0 bases and 2 bases, there was a span of 10 bases. The CDR3 DNA sequence: TGCGCCAGCAGCTTGGTTAGCTCCTCCACAGATACGCAGTATTTT. It codes for CASSLVSSSTDTQYF.

This clone was seen many times. This sequence joins TRBV7-9 and TRBJ1-5, with a possible D match to TRBD1 (5 bases). Germline loops: CDR1 SEHNR, CDR2 FQNEAQ (reference sequence). The CDR3 is 15 amino acids. V lost 5 bases and J 2 bases, leaving 13 bases between the germline ends. CDR3 DNA sequence: TGTGCCAGCAGCCCGACAGCCTCGGGCAATCAGCCCCAGCATTTT. The encoded protein is CASSPTASGNQPQHF.

The chain has TRBV24-1 and TRBJ2-3, with TRBD1 matching 9 bases. The CDR3 extends over 16 amino acids. The germline V gene encodes CDR1 KGHDR and CDR2 SFDVKD. With 4 bases clipped from V and 4 bases from J, the junction kept 8 bases outside the gene matches. CDR3 sequence reads: CATSDQGGQGPDTQYF. The CDR3 DNA reads as TGTGCCACCAGTGACCAGGGGGGACAGGGTCCAGATACGCAGTATTTT.

J is TRBJ2-7 and V is TRBV4-2; D is possibly TRBD1 (6 bases). This CDR3 comprises 14 residues. Between the trimmed V and J ends, which lost 0 bases and 2 bases, there was a span of 8 bases. Germline assignment: CDR1 LGHNA and CDR2 YNFKEQ. The CDR3 protein is CASSQDRGPYEQYF. In DNA, the CDR3 is TGTGCCAGCAGCCAAGACAGGGGTCCCTACGAGCAGTACTTC.

V gene TRBV28 combines with J gene TRBJ2-7, with D uncertain. CDR3 length: 12 amino acids. Germline-derived CDR1 and CDR2 are MDHEN and SYDVKM. The V gene lost 6 bases and the J gene lost 3 bases, with 9 bases spanning the gap. CDR3 sequence: CASSQANYEQYF. CDR3 nucleotide sequence: TGTGCCAGCAGCCAGGCGAACTACGAGCAGTACTTC.

This chain joins TRBV6-1 and TRBJ1-1, with D tentatively TRBD1 (6 bases). The CDR3 contains 13 residues. Trimming shortened V by 1 base and J by 5 bases, and 8 bases separated the two germline ends. Germline V gene sequence: CDR1 MNHNS, CDR2 SASEGT. DNA for the CDR3: TGTGCCAGCAGTGAAGGCCAGGGGACTGAAGCTTTCTTT. This encodes CASSEGQGTEAFF.

The V gene is TRBV9, the J gene TRBJ2-1; a weak D match, TRBD2 (6 bases). CDR1 is SGDLS and CDR2 is YYNGEE in the germline V gene. V lost 4 bases to trimming and J lost 0 bases, with 8 bases between them. The CDR3 is 14 residues long. Written as DNA, the CDR3 is TGTGCCAGCAGCCCCGGGAGCTCCTACAATGAGCAGTTCTTC. Translation gives CASSPGSSYNEQFF. The whole variable domain, remainder taken from reference TRBV9 and TRBJ2-1, is DSGVTQTPKHLITATGQRVTLRCSPRSGDLSVYWYQQSLDQGLQFLIQYYNGEERAKGNILERFSAQQFPDLHSELNLSSLELGDSALYFCASSPGSSYNEQFFGPGTRLTVL.

The gene calls are TRBV11-3 and TRBJ2-1, with D perhaps TRBD2 (6 bases). Deletions cut 5 bases from V and 5 bases from J, with 10 bases between. The germline V gene has CDR1 SGHNT and CDR2 YENEEA. This CDR3 is 13 amino acids long. The CDR3 spells CASSTGLDNEQFF. CDR3 sequence (DNA): TGTGCCAGCAGCACGGGACTCGACAATGAGCAGTTCTTC.